These 19 T cell receptor beta chains were sequenced from one sample in a study of Ad26.COV2.S vaccination and SARS-CoV-2 variants. Documented treatment: 19 received Ad26.COV2.S at low or high dose, single or two shots; roughly five received placebo; per-sample allocation not given. Sampling was performed 63 days after the first vaccine or placebo injection. Using immunoSEQ multiplex PCR, the repertoire was profiled, and TCRdb retains in-frame clones only, with some absent. The table has 300,000 to 350,000 clones, 75% to 90% seen once. Sequenced here: peripheral blood, sampled in a trial of Ad26.COV2.S vaccine versus placebo. The receptors were gathered from a person aged 18-60 years who received the Ad26.COV2.S COVID-19 vaccine or a placebo.

The V gene is TRBV3-1 (or the pseudogene TRBV3-2), the J gene TRBJ2-1; D is possibly TRBD2 (6 bases). CDR1 LGHDT and CDR2 YNNKEL come from the germline V gene (reference sequence). Trimming took 8 bases from V and 4 from J, leaving 9 bases between them. The CDR3 length is 12 residues. CDR3 sequence (DNA): TGTGCCAGCGGGCGGGAATACAATGAGCAGTTCTTC. As protein: CASGREYNEQFF.

The chain has TRBV6-6 and TRBJ1-2; 7 bases match TRBD1. J lost 2 bases, V lost 6 bases, and 3 bases had no gene match. The CDR3 has 13 amino acids. Germline V lookup: CDR1 MNHNY, CDR2 SVGAGI (reference sequence). The DNA of the CDR3 is TGTGCCAGCAGCCGACAGGGAAACTATGGCTACACCTTC. Amino acids: CASSRQGNYGYTF.

This chain connects TRBV7-9 to TRBJ2-1; a weak D match, TRBD1 (5 bases). The germline CDR1 and CDR2 sequences are SEHNR and FQNEAQ (reference sequence). Trimming removed 4 bases at V and 5 bases at J, with 12 bases between. This CDR3 comprises 14 residues. Written as DNA, the CDR3 is TGTGCCAGCAGCTCAAGGGGCAGGGACAATGAGCAGTTCTTC. This translates into CASSSRGRDNEQFF. The full variable domain, rest sourced from reference TRBV7-9 and TRBJ2-1, is DTGVSQNPRHKITKRGQNVTFRCDPISEHNRLYWYRQTLGQGPEFLTYFQNEAQLEKSRLLSDRFSAERPKGSFSTLEIQRTEQGDSAMYLCASSSRGRDNEQFFGPGTRLTVL.

The J gene is TRBJ2-6, the V gene TRBV7-4; D ambiguous. Germline V lookup: CDR1 SGHVT, CDR2 SQSDAQ. Trimming cost V 3 bases and J 3 bases, with 18 bases left between them. The CDR3 is made up of 18 amino acids. This CDR3 reads CASSLGRRLLFGANVLTF. The CDR3 region has the DNA TGTGCCAGCAGCTTGGGTCGTCGCCTACTCTTTGGGGCCAACGTCCTGACTTTC. The variable domain in full, with the rest retrieved from reference TRBV7-4 and TRBJ2-6, is GAGVSQSPRYKVAKRGRDVALRCDSISGHVTLYWYRQTLGQGSEVLTYSQSDAQRDKSGRPSGRFSAERPERSVSTLKIQRTEQGDSAVYLCASSLGRRLLFGANVLTFGAGSRLTVL.

The V gene is TRBV3-1 (or the pseudogene TRBV3-2), the J gene TRBJ1-5; tentative D call: TRBD1 (5 bases). This CDR3 region has 15 residues. Germline V lookup: CDR1 LGHDT, CDR2 YNNKEL (reference sequence). Trimming took 4 bases from V and 1 from J, leaving 11 bases between them. CDR3 region: CASSRRGESNQPQHF. As DNA, the CDR3 is TGTGCCAGCAGCCGTAGGGGAGAGAGCAATCAGCCCCAGCATTTT.

This clone was seen just once. This sequence joins TRBV19 and TRBJ1-1, with D possibly matching TRBD1 (5 bases). The CDR3 consists of 16 residues. Germline CDR1 reads LNHDA; CDR2 reads SQIVND (reference sequence). V shed 0 bases and J shed 0 bases, with 11 bases lying between them. The CDR3 bases are TGTGCCAGTAGTATAGATTCGGGGACCGTGAACACTGAAGCTTTCTTT. Encoded protein: CASSIDSGTVNTEAFF.

V and J are TRBV7-2 and TRBJ2-5; no clear D. Per the germline V gene, CDR1 is SGHTA and CDR2 is FQGNSA. There are 16 residues in the CDR3. V was cut by 1 base and J by 4 bases, with 16 bases left in between. The CDR3 here is CASSLVVGSLVETQYF. CDR3 coding DNA: TGTGCCAGCAGCTTAGTAGTGGGATCGTTAGTAGAGACCCAGTACTTC.

The V and J genes are TRBV27 and TRBJ2-7; D unclear. The CDR3 runs to 13 residues. V dropped 3 bases and J dropped 5 bases, with 11 bases sitting between them. In germline, CDR1 is MNHEY, CDR2 SMNVEV (reference sequence). For the CDR3, the DNA is TGTGCCAGCAGTTTCCACAAAGTAAACGAGCAGTACTTC. Translation: CASSFHKVNEQYF.

This sequence joins TRBV10-3 and TRBJ1-3, with D perhaps TRBD1 (6 bases). The germline CDR1 and CDR2 sequences are ENHRY and SYGVKD. CDR3 size: 12 residues. V was cut by 10 bases and J by 3 bases, with 10 bases left in between. The CDR3 here is CATWDNGNTIYF. The DNA of the CDR3 is TGTGCCACTTGGGACAATGGAAACACCATATATTTT.

The rearrangement joins TRBV14 to TRBJ2-7; perhaps TRBD2 as D (6 bases). CDR1 and CDR2 from the germline V gene are SGHDN and FVKESK. Trimming removed 0 bases at V and 6 bases at J, with 15 bases between. This CDR3 contains 15 residues. In DNA, the CDR3 is TGTGCCAGCAGCCAAGAGGGTTGGGCGGGACTCGAGCAGTACTTC. Protein sequence: CASSQEGWAGLEQYF.

The gene calls are TRBV9 and TRBJ2-7, with TRBD2 identical over 9 bases. This CDR3 contains 16 residues. J gave up 4 bases and V 7 bases, and 15 bases lay outside the gene matches. Germline V gene sequence: CDR1 SGDLS, CDR2 YYNGEE. The chain's CDR3 is CASGGGAGTSQYEQYF. The CDR3, as DNA: TGTGCCAGCGGCGGGGGGGCCGGGACTAGTCAATACGAGCAGTACTTC.

The rearrangement joins TRBV5-6 to TRBJ2-1; 7 nucleotides align to TRBD2. The CDR3 loop spans 16 amino acids. The V and J ends lost 4 bases and 1 base, in that order; junction bases with no gene match: 8. Germline V gene data show CDR1 as SGHDT and CDR2 as YYEEEE. The CDR3 coding sequence is TGTGCCAGCAGCGGACTAGGTCTAACATCCTACAATGAGCAGTTCTTC. This gives the protein CASSGLGLTSYNEQFF.

This clone came up once. This chain links TRBV12-3 or TRBV12-4 with TRBJ1-1; D unclear. The V gene lost 5 bases and the J gene lost 3 bases, with 10 bases spanning the gap. This CDR3 has 13 residues. CDR3 coding DNA: TGTGCCAGCAGTCTCAAGGAGGACACTGAAGCTTTCTTT. Protein sequence: CASSLKEDTEAFF.

The count of this clone is one. The chain is built from TRBV12-3 or TRBV12-4 and TRBJ2-7; weak D call: TRBD1 (5 bases). The ends were cut back, 6 bases at V and 3 bases at J, with 9 bases in the middle. The CDR3 totals 12 residues. DNA for the CDR3: TGTGCCAGCAGGGGTACAGGCTACGAGCAGTACTTC. Residues: CASRGTGYEQYF.

The chain is built from TRBV5-1 and TRBJ2-7; 8 bases map to TRBD1. The junction had 4 bases not matched to a gene; V was cut back by 0 bases and J by 5 bases. Germline lookup yields CDR1 SGHRS and CDR2 YFSETQ. The CDR3 runs to 14 residues. Here the CDR3 reads CASSLGTGSHEQYF. DNA for the CDR3: TGCGCCAGCAGCTTGGGGACAGGGTCCCACGAGCAGTACTTC.

This clone occurred a few times. The rearrangement uses TRBV28 and TRBJ1-2, with D perhaps matching TRBD1 (6 bases). The germline gives CDR1 MDHEN, CDR2 SYDVKM. CDR3 size: 18 residues. The V gene lost 4 bases and the J gene lost 7 bases, with 28 bases spanning the gap. CDR3 sequence reads: CASSSRNIRDTGPSGYTF. The CDR3 bases are TGTGCCAGCAGTTCTCGAAACATCCGGGACACAGGGCCGTCTGGCTACACCTTC.

The chain is built from TRBV28 and TRBJ2-7, with a tentative D call TRBD1 (6 bases). This CDR3 contains 15 residues. The ends were cut back, 5 bases at V and 0 bases at J, with 14 bases in the middle. Germline-derived CDR1 and CDR2 are MDHEN and SYDVKM. This CDR3 reads CASSQQGPLSYEQYF. The CDR3, as DNA: TGTGCCAGCAGTCAACAGGGACCGCTCTCCTACGAGCAGTACTTC.

In this sample, this clone turned up once. The genes are TRBV7-6 and TRBJ1-1; the match to TRBD1 covers 7 bases. Losses at the gene ends were 9 bases for V and 0 bases for J; bases not matched to a gene: 10. CDR1 is SGHVS and CDR2 is FNYEAQ in the germline V gene. The CDR3 sequence is 15 residues long. In DNA, the CDR3 is TGTGCCAGTAAAAAGGGGGCCGGGGTGAACACTGAAGCTTTCTTT. This sequence encodes CASKKGAGVNTEAFF.

The chain couples TRBV5-6 to TRBJ2-7, with 7 bases lining up with TRBD2. V shed 0 bases and J 4 bases; nucleotides not matched to a gene: 7. The V gene's germline CDR1 is SGHDT and CDR2 YYEEEE. CDR3 length equals 15 residues. This CDR3 reads CASSLVGGDSYEQYF. Written as DNA, the CDR3 is TGTGCCAGCAGCTTGGTGGGAGGGGACTCTTACGAGCAGTACTTC.